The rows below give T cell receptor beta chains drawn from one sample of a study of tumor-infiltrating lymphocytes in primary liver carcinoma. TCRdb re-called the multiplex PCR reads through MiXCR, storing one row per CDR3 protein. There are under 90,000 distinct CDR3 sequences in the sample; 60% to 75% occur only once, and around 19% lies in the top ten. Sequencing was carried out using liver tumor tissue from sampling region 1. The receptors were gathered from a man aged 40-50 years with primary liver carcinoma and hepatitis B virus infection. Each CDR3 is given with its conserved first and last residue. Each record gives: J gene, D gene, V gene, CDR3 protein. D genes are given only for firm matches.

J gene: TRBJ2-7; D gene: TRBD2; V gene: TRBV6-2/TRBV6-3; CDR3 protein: CASSYHPGLEYEQYF
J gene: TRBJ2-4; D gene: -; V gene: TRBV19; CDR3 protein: CASSIDRWGPKNIQYF
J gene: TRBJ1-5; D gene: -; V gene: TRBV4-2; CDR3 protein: CASSQSGGGLGNQPQHF
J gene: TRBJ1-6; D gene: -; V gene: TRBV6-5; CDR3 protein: CASSPRRDPYNTPLHF
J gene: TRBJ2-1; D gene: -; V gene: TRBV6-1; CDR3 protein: CAGRGRDVSYNEQFF
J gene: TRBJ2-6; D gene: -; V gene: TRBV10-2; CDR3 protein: CASSVVSGANVMTF
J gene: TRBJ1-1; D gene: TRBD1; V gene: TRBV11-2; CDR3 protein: CGSSRMEGQGFGTEAFF
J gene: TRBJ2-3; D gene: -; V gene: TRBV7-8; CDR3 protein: CASSLPMFQPSSTDTQYF
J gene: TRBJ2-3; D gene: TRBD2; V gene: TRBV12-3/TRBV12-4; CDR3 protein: CVSRPTTSGIHTDTQYF
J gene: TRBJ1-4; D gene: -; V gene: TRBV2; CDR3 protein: CASSETTAATNEKLFF
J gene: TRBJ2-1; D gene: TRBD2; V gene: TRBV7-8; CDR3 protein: CASSSTITSGRAYNEQFF
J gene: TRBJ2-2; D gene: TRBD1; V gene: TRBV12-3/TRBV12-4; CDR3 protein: CASSLGQGLTGELFF
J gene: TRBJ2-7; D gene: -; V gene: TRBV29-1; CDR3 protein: CSVLSGPHEQYF
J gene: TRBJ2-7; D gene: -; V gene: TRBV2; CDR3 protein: CASSGPRSGYEQYF
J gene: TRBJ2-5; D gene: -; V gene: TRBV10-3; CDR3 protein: CASRGQEAQHF
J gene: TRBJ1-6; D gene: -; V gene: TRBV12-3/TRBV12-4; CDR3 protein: CASSSTTRRNSPPHF
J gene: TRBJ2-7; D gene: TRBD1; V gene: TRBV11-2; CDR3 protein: CASSSTGGYEQYF